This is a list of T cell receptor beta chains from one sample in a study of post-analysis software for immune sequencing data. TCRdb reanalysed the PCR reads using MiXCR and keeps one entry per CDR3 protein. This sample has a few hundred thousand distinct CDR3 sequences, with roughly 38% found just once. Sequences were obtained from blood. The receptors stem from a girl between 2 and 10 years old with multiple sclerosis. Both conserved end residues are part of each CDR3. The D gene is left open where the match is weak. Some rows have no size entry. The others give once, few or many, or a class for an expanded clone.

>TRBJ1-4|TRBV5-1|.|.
TGCGCCAGCAGCTTGGTGCCCGGCAGGGATGCGACTAATGAAAAACTGTTTTTT
CASSLVPGRDATNEKLFF
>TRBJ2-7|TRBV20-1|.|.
TGCAGTGCTAGGCCGCGGGCCCATACTGACGAGCAGTACTTC
CSARPRAHTDEQYF
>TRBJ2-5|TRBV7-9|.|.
TGTGCCAGCAGCTTAGAGGTTGGCGTGACCCAGTACTTC
CASSLEVGVTQYF
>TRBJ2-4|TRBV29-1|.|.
TGCAGCCTAACAAGGGGTGGGGAGCAGTACTTC
CSLTRGGEQYF
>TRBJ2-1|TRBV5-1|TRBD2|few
TGCGCCAGCAGCATACGGACTAGCGGCTACAGTGAGCAGTTCTTC
CASSIRTSGYSEQFF
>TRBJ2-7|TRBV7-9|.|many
TGTGCCAGCAGCTTAGAGACCTACGAGCAGTACTTC
CASSLETYEQYF
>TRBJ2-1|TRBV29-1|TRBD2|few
TGCAGCGGACACCGGGGGACTAGCTACAATGAGCAGTTCTTC
CSGHRGTSYNEQFF
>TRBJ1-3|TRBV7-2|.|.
TGTGCCAGCAGCTTCGGGACACGAAACACCATATATTTT
CASSFGTRNTIYF
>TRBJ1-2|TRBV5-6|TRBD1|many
TGTGCCAGCAGCTTGGGACAGGGACGCGGCTACACCTTC
CASSLGQGRGYTF
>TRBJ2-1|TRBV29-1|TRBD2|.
TGCAGCGTCGAACTGGGCGGGAGTAGGAATGAGCAGTTCTTC
CSVELGGSRNEQFF
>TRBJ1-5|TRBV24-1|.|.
TGTGCCACCAGTGTAACGAATAGCAATCAGCCCCAGCATTTT
CATSVTNSNQPQHF
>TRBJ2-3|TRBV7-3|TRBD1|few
TGTGCCAGCAGCTTAACCGGGACAGGGGGCGGAGGAGATACGCAGTATTTT
CASSLTGTGGGGDTQYF
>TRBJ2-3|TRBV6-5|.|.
TGTGCCAGCAGTTACAATGTTTACTCTGGGGGAGATACGCAGTATTTT
CASSYNVYSGGDTQYF
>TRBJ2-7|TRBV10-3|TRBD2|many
TGTGCCATCAGCGGGGGGGGTGGGAAGGCCGACGAGCAGTACTTC
CAISGGGGKADEQYF
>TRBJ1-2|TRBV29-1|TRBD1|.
TGCAGCGTTAACAGGGGGAACTATGGCTACACCTTC
CSVNRGNYGYTF
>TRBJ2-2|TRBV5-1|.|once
TGCGCCAGCAGCTTGGGGAAAATATCGAACACCGGGGAGCTGTTTTTT
CASSLGKISNTGELFF
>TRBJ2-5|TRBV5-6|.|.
TGTGCCAGCAGCCCCGGGGGGCACTTCCAGTACTTC
CASSPGGHFQYF
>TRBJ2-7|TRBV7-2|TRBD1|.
TGTGCCAGCAGCGCCAGGGGGCACTTCTACGAGCAGTACTTC
CASSARGHFYEQYF
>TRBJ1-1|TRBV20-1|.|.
TGCAGTGCCCACTCGGGACACCCGTTGGCTTTCTTT
CSAHSGHPLAFF
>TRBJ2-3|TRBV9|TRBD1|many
TGTGCCAGCAGCGTGGCCGGGACAGGGTGGTTAGATACGCAGTATTTT
CASSVAGTGWLDTQYF
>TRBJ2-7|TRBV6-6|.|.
TGTGCCAGCACCTCAGGTGGTGTCTACGAGCAGTACTTC
CASTSGGVYEQYF
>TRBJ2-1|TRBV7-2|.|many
TGTGCCAGCAGCTTGGGCGGCGGATTCTCCTACAATGAGCAGTTCTTC
CASSLGGGFSYNEQFF
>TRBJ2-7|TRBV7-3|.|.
TGTGCCAGCAGCTTAAGTCCAGGGAACGAGCAGTACTTC
CASSLSPGNEQYF
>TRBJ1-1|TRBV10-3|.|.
TGTGCCATCAGTGAGTTTCAGGGGATGACTGAAGCTTTCTTT
CAISEFQGMTEAFF
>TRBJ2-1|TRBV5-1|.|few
TGCGCCAGCAGCTTGGGGGGCGGCCACTCCTACAATGAGCAGTTCTTC
CASSLGGGHSYNEQFF
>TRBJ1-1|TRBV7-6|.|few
TGTGCCAGCAGCTTAGCGGGGGGCCCCACTGAAGCTTTCTTT
CASSLAGGPTEAFF
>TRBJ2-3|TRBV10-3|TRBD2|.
TGTGCCATCACCGGGACTAGCGGGGGTGGAGATACGCAGTATTTT
CAITGTSGGGDTQYF
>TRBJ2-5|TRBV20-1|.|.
TGCAGTGCTCAGGGAGGGACCCAGTACTTC
CSAQGGTQYF